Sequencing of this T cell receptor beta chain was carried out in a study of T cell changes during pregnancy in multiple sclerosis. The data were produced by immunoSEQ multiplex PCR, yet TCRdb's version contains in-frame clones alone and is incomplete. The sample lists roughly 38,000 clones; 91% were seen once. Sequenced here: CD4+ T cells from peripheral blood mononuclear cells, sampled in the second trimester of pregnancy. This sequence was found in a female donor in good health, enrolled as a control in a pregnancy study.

CDR3 bases: TGTGCCAGTAGTGGTATACAGGGCCAGTCTGGCTACACCTTC. This codes for CASSGIQGQSGYTF. V usage is TRBV19 and J usage is TRBJ1-2; D may be TRBD1 (6 bases). Germline CDR1 reads LNHDA; CDR2 reads SQIVND (reference sequence). Trimming cost V 5 bases and J 7 bases, with 17 bases left between them. This CDR3 spans 14 amino acids.